These T cell receptor beta chains were read from a single sample in a study of CD8 T cells in Susac syndrome. TCRdb re-called the immunoSEQ multiplex PCR reads with MiXCR, one entry per CDR3 protein. The table records roughly 80,000 distinct CDR3 sequences, 85% to 95% of them present only once. The sequencing sample was made of CD4+ T cells from PBMCs. The receptors come from a human donor with Susac syndrome. CDR3s include the opening cysteine and the closing phenylalanine or tryptophan. Fields, in order: V gene, D gene, J gene, CDR3 length, clone size, CDR3 protein, CDR3 DNA. The D gene is left open where the match is weak. Clone size is shown for a subset of rows, as once, few, many or a class of expanded clone.

>TRBV20-1|NA|TRBJ1-3|14|NA
CSARQGNSGNTIYF
TGCAGTGCTAGACAGGGTAACTCTGGAAACACCATATATTTT
>TRBV2|NA|TRBJ2-3|12|once
CASSVLDYTQYF
TGTGCCAGCAGTGTTCTGGATTATACGCAGTATTTT
>TRBV7-9|TRBD1|TRBJ1-1|15|NA
CASSTMGQMNTEAFF
TGTGCCAGCAGCACGATGGGACAGATGAACACTGAAGCTTTCTTT
>TRBV20-1|TRBD1|TRBJ1-2|15|once
CSAQKPWTGVDGYTF
TGCAGTGCTCAAAAACCGTGGACAGGGGTGGATGGCTACACCTTC
>TRBV2|TRBD2|TRBJ2-3|14|NA
CANTREGSTDTQYF
TGTGCCAACACGCGGGAGGGCAGCACAGATACGCAGTATTTT
>TRBV6-5|NA|TRBJ2-4|16|NA
CASSYSISLAKNIQYF
TGTGCCAGCAGTTACTCCATCAGTTTAGCCAAAAACATTCAGTACTTC
>TRBV6-2/TRBV6-3|NA|TRBJ2-1|11|NA
CASSQFSEQFF
TGTGCCAGCAGTCAATTTAGTGAGCAGTTCTTC
>TRBV6-1|NA|TRBJ2-1|15|NA
CASTRGASGYNEQFF
TGTGCCAGCACCCGGGGGGCTAGCGGATACAATGAGCAGTTCTTC
>TRBV7-2|NA|TRBJ2-1|15|NA
CASSSLGQHHNEQFF
TGTGCCAGCAGCTCCTTGGGGCAGCATCACAATGAGCAGTTCTTC
>TRBV18|NA|TRBJ1-6|14|NA
CASSSASDNSPLHF
TGTGCCAGCTCATCTGCGAGCGATAATTCACCCCTCCACTTT
>TRBV3-1|NA|TRBJ1-5|12|few
CASGIGNQPQHF
TGTGCCAGCGGGATTGGGAATCAGCCCCAGCATTTT
>TRBV18|NA|TRBJ2-4|16|NA
CASSPSGTSAKNIQYF
TGTGCCAGCTCACCATCCGGGACGTCAGCCAAAAACATTCAGTACTTC
>TRBV3-1|NA|TRBJ1-2|16|NA
CASSHFKTDAYYGYTF
TGTGCCAGCAGCCATTTTAAGACAGACGCGTACTATGGCTACACCTTC
>TRBV29-1|TRBD1|TRBJ1-1|12|NA
CQGTTGSTEAFF
TGCCAGGGGACGACAGGGAGCACTGAAGCTTTCTTT
>TRBV7-8|NA|TRBJ1-4|12|NA
CASSLDQSFLFF
TGTGCCAGCAGCTTAGACCAAAGCTTTCTGTTTTTT
>TRBV9|NA|TRBJ2-7|16|NA
CASSAQGLVGRDEQYF
TGTGCCAGCAGCGCCCAAGGGTTGGTGGGCCGGGACGAGCAGTACTTC
>TRBV10-3|NA|TRBJ2-5|15|NA
CAISTGTVYQETQYF
TGTGCCATCAGTACCGGGACGGTATACCAAGAGACCCAGTACTTC
>TRBV7-2|NA|TRBJ2-3|11|NA
CASSSEDSRFF
TGTGCCAGCAGCTCAGAAGATTCCCGATTTTTT
>TRBV7-2|NA|TRBJ2-5|14|NA
CASSQRRAEETQYF
TGTGCCAGCAGCCAGAGGAGGGCAGAAGAGACCCAGTACTTC
>TRBV12-3/TRBV12-4|NA|TRBJ2-3|16|NA
CASSLEGGAGTDTQYF
TGTGCCAGCAGTTTAGAGGGGGGGGCAGGCACAGATACGCAGTATTTT
>TRBV18|TRBD1|TRBJ2-1|13|NA
CTSSPDRDNEQFF
TGTACCAGCTCGCCTGACAGGGATAATGAGCAGTTCTTC
>TRBV29-1|NA|TRBJ2-7|12|NA
CSDKSKPYEQYF
TGCAGCGACAAATCGAAACCCTACGAGCAGTACTTC
>TRBV28|NA|TRBJ2-1|15|NA
CASSFGGASGNEQFF
TGTGCCAGCAGTTTTGGGGGAGCATCAGGCAATGAGCAGTTCTTC
>TRBV5-1|NA|TRBJ2-3|13|NA
CASSLPPTDTQYF
TGCGCCAGCAGCCTTCCCCCCACAGATACGCAGTATTTT
>TRBV3-1|NA|TRBJ1-2|15|NA
CASSRLQVPSGGYTF
TGTGCCAGCAGCCGACTCCAGGTTCCCTCGGGGGGCTACACCTTC
>TRBV7-9|NA|TRBJ2-5|17|NA
CASSLLVGARNQETQYF
TGTGCCAGCAGCTTATTGGTCGGCGCCAGGAACCAAGAGACCCAGTACTTC
>TRBV18|TRBD1|TRBJ2-1|16|NA
CASSSAGTGGYNEQFF
TGTGCCAGCTCTTCTGCCGGGACAGGGGGCTACAATGAGCAGTTCTTC
>TRBV9|NA|TRBJ2-1|15|NA
CASSVRPSSYNEQFF
TGTGCCAGCAGCGTACGCCCAAGCTCCTACAATGAGCAGTTCTTC
>TRBV29-1|NA|TRBJ2-7|13|NA
CSVLKGGWNEQYF
TGCAGCGTTTTAAAGGGTGGATGGAACGAGCAGTACTTC
>TRBV5-1|NA|TRBJ2-3|16|NA
CASSLQDRGGTDTQYF
TGCGCCAGCAGCTTGCAAGACAGGGGAGGGACAGATACGCAGTATTTT
>TRBV21-1|NA|TRBJ1-5|14|NA
CASSKVRHRQPQHF
TGTGCCAGCAGCAAAGTCCGGCACCGACAGCCCCAGCATTTT
>TRBV3-1|NA|TRBJ2-2|16|NA
CASSQLTGLGTGELFF
TGTGCCAGCAGCCAACTCACAGGGTTAGGGACCGGGGAGCTGTTTTTT
>TRBV7-2|NA|TRBJ1-1|14|NA
CASSYGPGANSAFF
TGTGCCAGCAGCTACGGCCCTGGGGCCAATTCAGCTTTCTTT
>TRBV29-1|NA|TRBJ2-1|11|NA
CSSEGYNEQFF
TGCAGCTCCGAAGGTTACAATGAGCAGTTCTTC
>TRBV9|TRBD1|TRBJ1-3|14|NA
CASSVGQLGNTIYF
TGTGCCAGCAGCGTGGGACAGCTAGGAAACACCATATATTTT
>TRBV28|NA|TRBJ2-3|15|NA
CASSFGQTSTDTQYF
TGTGCCAGCAGTTTCGGGCAGACTAGCACAGATACGCAGTATTTT
>TRBV2|NA|TRBJ2-1|11|NA
CASSLTDEQFF
TGTGCCAGCAGCCTAACCGATGAGCAGTTCTTC
>TRBV20-1|TRBD2|TRBJ2-7|15|NA
CSASPMTSGVYEQYF
TGCAGTGCTTCTCCAATGACTAGCGGGGTATACGAGCAGTACTTC
>TRBV2|TRBD1|TRBJ2-5|14|NA
CASRGTGGEKTQYF
TGTGCCAGCAGGGGCACAGGGGGCGAAAAGACCCAGTACTTC
>TRBV5-1|TRBD1|TRBJ2-1|16|NA
CASTYPGTAGFSEQFF
TGCGCCAGCACCTACCCCGGGACAGCTGGGTTTAGTGAGCAGTTCTTC
>TRBV2|NA|TRBJ2-1|12|NA
CASSSAYNEQFF
TGTGCCAGCAGCAGTGCCTACAATGAGCAGTTCTTC
>TRBV27|NA|TRBJ2-7|15|NA
CASSPGTTYFYEQYF
TGTGCCAGCAGCCCCGGGACCACCTATTTCTACGAGCAGTACTTC
>TRBV20-1|NA|TRBJ2-7|13|NA
CSARDRVDYEQYF
TGCAGTGCTAGAGACAGGGTAGACTACGAGCAGTACTTC
>TRBV20-1|NA|TRBJ2-5|11|NA
CSARPSGTQYF
TGCAGTGCTAGACCAAGCGGGACCCAGTACTTC
>TRBV5-4|NA|TRBJ1-4|13|NA
CASSYLEGEKLFF
TGTGCCAGCAGCTACCTCGAGGGTGAAAAACTGTTTTTT
>TRBV19|TRBD2|TRBJ2-1|15|NA
CASSIMASGSGEQFF
TGTGCCAGTAGTATCATGGCTAGCGGGAGTGGCGAGCAGTTCTTC
>TRBV9|NA|TRBJ1-4|16|once
CASSVGYGTTNEKLFF
TGTGCCAGCAGCGTAGGGTACGGAACAACTAATGAAAAACTGTTTTTT
>TRBV4-1|TRBD1|TRBJ1-5|15|NA
CASSQTGQRNQPQHF
TGCGCCAGCAGCCAAACGGGACAGCGCAATCAGCCCCAGCATTTT
>TRBV28|NA|TRBJ1-5|13|NA
CAGGTPGNQPQHF
TGTGCCGGGGGCACGCCCGGCAATCAGCCCCAGCATTTT
>TRBV5-5|NA|TRBJ1-5|16|NA
CASSRVLGEGIQPQHF
TGTGCCAGCAGCCGTGTCCTAGGCGAGGGGATACAGCCCCAGCATTTT
>TRBV5-4|NA|TRBJ1-2|13|NA
CASSLFRGKGYTF
TGTGCCAGCAGCTTATTTCGGGGAAAGGGCTACACCTTC
>TRBV6-6|NA|TRBJ1-2|15|NA
CASSSSGSGGYGYTF
TGTGCCAGCAGTTCCTCGGGCTCCGGCGGCTATGGCTACACCTTC
>TRBV2|NA|TRBJ2-3|15|NA
CASSEGLAGTDTQYF
TGTGCCAGCAGTGAAGGGCTAGCAGGTACAGATACGCAGTATTTT